The 23 T cell receptor beta chains below come from one sample, sequenced in a study of cytomegalovirus exposure and HLA in healthy donors. The PCR had 60 Vbeta and 13 Jbeta primers. Only in-frame clones appear in the TCRdb table, and some are missing; sequencing was by immunoSEQ multiplex PCR. The table lists approximately 100,000 clones, 65% to 75% of them singletons. Sequenced: PBMCs. Receptors were obtained from a middle-aged man in good health and CMV-seropositive.

This sequence joins TRBV6-5 and TRBJ2-7; D is perhaps TRBD2 (5 bases). V dropped 3 bases and J dropped 0 bases, with 12 bases sitting between them. This CDR3 is built from 15 residues. Germline V CDR1 and CDR2: MNHEY, SVGAGI. CDR3 coding DNA: TGTGCCAGCAGTTATTCGCGGGCCTCCTCCTACGAGCAGTACTTC. Amino acid sequence: CASSYSRASSYEQYF.

The chain uses TRBV5-6 and TRBJ1-2; D possibly corresponds to TRBD1 (5 bases). Germline V gives CDR1 SGHDT, CDR2 YYEEEE. V was trimmed by 3 bases and J by 4 bases, leaving 10 bases between them. This CDR3 is built from 13 residues. CDR3 loop: CASSSGGTYGYTF. The DNA for the CDR3 is TGTGCCAGCAGCTCTGGGGGGACCTATGGCTACACCTTC. The whole variable domain, remainder taken from reference TRBV5-6 and TRBJ1-2, is DAGVTQSPTHLIKTRGQQVTLRCSPKSGHDTVSWYQQALGQGPQFIFQYYEEEERQRGNFPDRFSGHQFPNYSSELNVNALLLGDSALYLCASSSGGTYGYTFGSGTRLTVV.

The chain uses TRBV7-3 and TRBJ1-3, with 7 bases aligning to TRBD1. The V segment lost 5 bases and the J segment 7 bases; nucleotides outside the gene matches: 5. Germline assignment: CDR1 SGHTA and CDR2 FQGTGA. CDR3 length: 13 amino acids. CDR3 sequence: CASSDTGENTIYF. CDR3 DNA: TGTGCCAGCAGCGATACAGGGGAGAACACCATATATTTT. Full variable domain (outside the CDR3, taken from reference TRBV7-3 and TRBJ1-3): GAGVSQTPSNKVTEKGKYVELRCDPISGHTALYWYRQSLGQGPEFLIYFQGTGAADDSGLPNDRFFAVRPEGSVSTLKIQRTERGDSAVYLCASSDTGENTIYFGEGSWLTVV.

The chain is built from TRBV10-3 and TRBJ2-7, with 10 positions matching TRBD2. Trimming at V came to 6 bases and at J to 0 bases, leaving 5 bases not matched to a gene. Germline CDR1 reads ENHRY; CDR2 reads SYGVKD. The CDR3 runs 15 residues. The CDR3 DNA follows: TGTGCCATCAGCCTATCTAGCGGGAGCTCCTACGAGCAGTACTTC. Amino acid sequence: CAISLSSGSSYEQYF.

V gene TRBV10-3 combines with J gene TRBJ1-1; D uncertain. Germline V gives CDR1 ENHRY, CDR2 SYGVKD. Deletions cut 6 bases from V and 5 bases from J, with 7 bases between. The CDR3 is 11 residues long. The CDR3: CAIRTSTEAFF. The DNA for the CDR3 is TGTGCCATCAGAACATCGACTGAAGCTTTCTTT.

This sequence joins TRBV6-1 and TRBJ1-5, with unresolved D. V was cut by 5 bases and J by 0 bases, with 8 bases left in between. From germline, CDR1 is MNHNS and CDR2 SASEGT. The CDR3 covers 14 residues. The CDR3 DNA reads as TGTGCCAGCAGTCGGACTCATAGCAATCAGCCCCAGCATTTT. Translating it yields CASSRTHSNQPQHF.

CDR3: CASSRWGQGDNEQFF. Written as DNA, the CDR3 is TGTGCCAGCAGTAGATGGGGACAGGGGGACAATGAGCAGTTCTTC. The chain links TRBV13 to TRBJ2-1; TRBD1 matches 11 bases. Germline CDR1 PRHDT, CDR2 FYEKMQ (reference sequence). Germline trimming cut 6 bases from V and 5 bases from J; bases unmatched to any gene: 6. The CDR3 contains 15 residues. Together with reference TRBV13 and TRBJ2-1, the CDR3 gives the full variable domain: AAGVIQSPRHLIKEKRETATLKCYPIPRHDTVYWYQQGPGQDPQFLISFYEKMQSDKGSIPDRFSAQQFSDYHSELNMSSLELGDSALYFCASSRWGQGDNEQFFGPGTRLTVL.

This chain links TRBV7-2 with TRBJ1-5, with a possible D match to TRBD1 (6 bases). CDR1 SGHTA and CDR2 FQGNSA come from the germline V gene. This CDR3 has 15 residues. Trimming shortened V by 1 base and J by 6 bases, and 13 bases separated the two germline ends. The CDR3 DNA follows: TGTGCCAGCAGCTTAGACAGGGAAAACAGTCAGCCCCAGCATTTT. Its protein is CASSLDRENSQPQHF.

The rearrangement joins TRBV6-4 to TRBJ1-1; D not resolved. Trimming pared 4 bases from V and 1 base from J, leaving 7 bases between. This CDR3 spans 13 amino acids. Germline-derived CDR1 and CDR2 are MRHNA and SNTAGT. The CDR3 DNA follows: TGTGCCAGCAGTGTGGAGACGAACACTGAAGCTTTCTTT. It specifies CASSVETNTEAFF.

The chain employs TRBV15 and TRBJ1-5; no clear D gene. Per germline, CDR1 LNHNV and CDR2 YYDKDF (reference sequence). V gave up 4 bases and J gave up 2 bases, with 24 bases separating them. CDR3 length: 19 amino acids. CDR3 amino acids: CATSTTLGQFGDGNQPQHF. The CDR3 coding sequence is TGTGCCACCAGCACCACCCTAGGCCAATTTGGTGATGGCAATCAGCCCCAGCATTTT.

The chain carries TRBV6-5 and TRBJ2-1; D gene unclear. Trimming took off 6 bases at V and 2 bases at J, with 11 bases between the two ends. The CDR3 covers 14 residues. Per the germline V gene, CDR1 is MNHEY and CDR2 is SVGAGI. CDR3 loop: CASSPRVTYNEQFF. CDR3 nucleotide sequence: TGTGCCAGCAGCCCTCGGGTTACCTACAATGAGCAGTTCTTC.

This clone has just a few counts. The chain's CDR3 is CASSPPRDRAYGYTF. DNA for the CDR3: TGTGCCAGCAGTCCACCACGGGACAGGGCCTATGGCTACACCTTC. This chain uses TRBV2 with TRBJ1-2, with 9 bases matching TRBD1. Germline V gene data show CDR1 as SNHLY and CDR2 as FYNNEI. The ends lost 5 bases at V and 4 bases at J; junction bases unmatched: 8. This CDR3 is 15 amino acids long.

Concerning this clone itself: One junction end disagrees with the germline gene, perhaps due to a read error. Additional DNA sequences in this sample encode the identical CDR3. V gene TRBV19 combines with J gene TRBJ1-5, with TRBD1 matching 7 bases. CDR1 is LNHDA, CDR2 SQIVND, per germline (reference sequence). The CDR3 is made up of 15 amino acids. The DNA of the CDR3 is TGCGCCAGTAGTTTATTGTCAGGGGGGCATCAGCCCCAGCATTTT. Protein product: CASSLLSGGHQPQHF.

The sample holds one count of this clone. CDR3 DNA: TGTGCCATCAGCGGGACAGCCTATGGCTACACCTTC. Translated, it gives CAISGTAYGYTF. The chain carries TRBV10-3 and TRBJ1-2; 7 bases map to TRBD1. CDR3 length: 12 residues. After removal of 6 bases from V and 4 bases from J, the junction contained 2 bases not matched to a gene. Germline V gene data show CDR1 as ENHRY and CDR2 as SYGVKD.

The CDR3 region has the DNA TGTGCCAGCAGTGCCCCGTTCTTTCGGGGGGCCTACGAGCAGTACTTC. Protein sequence: CASSAPFFRGAYEQYF. V gene TRBV6-1 combines with J gene TRBJ2-7; 7 bases agree with TRBD2. The CDR3 consists of 16 residues. CDR1 MNHNS and CDR2 SASEGT come from the germline V gene. V shed 4 bases, J shed 2 bases, and the junction held 11 bases outside the gene matches.

The J gene is TRBJ1-2, the V gene TRBV19, with 9 bases fitting TRBD1. This CDR3 is built from 15 residues. The junction had 11 bases not matched to a gene; V was cut back by 6 bases and J by 6 bases. Germline V gene sequence: CDR1 LNHDA, CDR2 SQIVND (reference sequence). CDR3: CASRINRGLRDGYTF. In nucleotides, the CDR3 is TGTGCCAGTAGGATCAACAGGGGGCTTCGGGATGGCTACACCTTC.

The rearrangement joins TRBV7-9 to TRBJ2-2; 7 nucleotides agree with TRBD1. The CDR3 spans 16 residues. Trimming at V came to 4 bases and at J to 0 bases, leaving 5 bases not matched to a gene. The germline gives CDR1 SEHNR, CDR2 FQNEAQ (reference sequence). The CDR3 reads CASSSGTASNTGELFF. Written as DNA, the CDR3 is TGTGCCAGCAGCTCTGGGACAGCCTCGAACACCGGGGAGCTGTTTTTT.

V and J are TRBV5-6 and TRBJ1-2, with no clear D. CDR1 is SGHDT and CDR2 is YYEEEE in the germline V gene. The CDR3 runs to 13 residues. V shed 2 bases and J shed 7 bases, with 12 bases lying between them. The CDR3, as DNA: TGTGCCAGCAGCTTAACCGGAAGCGGTGGCTACACCTTC. This sequence encodes CASSLTGSGGYTF.

The CDR3 coding sequence is TGTGCCTGGAGTGTAGGGGTAAACCAAGAGACCCAGTACTTC. Translation: CAWSVGVNQETQYF. V is TRBV30 and J is TRBJ2-5, with D perhaps TRBD1 (5 bases). Germline CDR1 and CDR2: GTSNPN and SVGIG (reference sequence). The V end lost 0 bases, the J end lost 0 bases, and 8 bases lay between the germline ends. CDR3 length equals 14 residues.

The chain recombines TRBV27 with TRBJ2-2; D gene uncertain. This CDR3 has 13 amino acids. Per the germline V gene, CDR1 is MNHEY and CDR2 is SMNVEV (reference sequence). V was pared by 0 bases and J by 8 bases, with 7 bases between. This CDR3 reads CASSLSTWGELFF. CDR3 nucleotides: TGTGCCAGCAGTTTATCCACTTGGGGGGAGCTGTTTTTT.

In this sample, this clone turned up a few times. The chain combines TRBV9 with TRBJ2-7, with 10 bases that match TRBD2. In germline, CDR1 is SGDLS, CDR2 YYNGEE. The trim removed 0 bases at V and 3 bases at J, leaving 3 bases unmatched. CDR3 length: 15 amino acids. The CDR3 nucleotides are TGTGCCAGCAGCGTAGAAGCTAGCGGGAGCTACGAGCAGTACTTC. Protein sequence: CASSVEASGSYEQYF.

This clone came up a few times. The chain carries TRBV6-6 and TRBJ2-3, with 9 bases fitting TRBD2. Germline-derived CDR1 and CDR2 are MNHNY and SVGAGI (reference sequence). J gave up 3 bases and V 6 bases, and 7 bases lay outside the gene matches. This CDR3 is 15 amino acids long. The CDR3 sequence: CASSRSGRSTDTQYF. Written as DNA, the CDR3 is TGTGCCAGCAGCCGTAGCGGGAGAAGTACAGATACGCAGTATTTT.

This clone turned up a few times. The genes are TRBV5-1 and TRBJ1-1; D call uncertain. The CDR3 is made up of 14 amino acids. V lost 2 bases, J lost 1 base, and 9 bases lay in between. In germline, CDR1 is SGHRS, CDR2 YFSETQ. CDR3 in amino acids: CASSFAGGNTEAFF. The DNA for the CDR3 is TGCGCCAGCAGCTTCGCAGGAGGGAACACTGAAGCTTTCTTT.